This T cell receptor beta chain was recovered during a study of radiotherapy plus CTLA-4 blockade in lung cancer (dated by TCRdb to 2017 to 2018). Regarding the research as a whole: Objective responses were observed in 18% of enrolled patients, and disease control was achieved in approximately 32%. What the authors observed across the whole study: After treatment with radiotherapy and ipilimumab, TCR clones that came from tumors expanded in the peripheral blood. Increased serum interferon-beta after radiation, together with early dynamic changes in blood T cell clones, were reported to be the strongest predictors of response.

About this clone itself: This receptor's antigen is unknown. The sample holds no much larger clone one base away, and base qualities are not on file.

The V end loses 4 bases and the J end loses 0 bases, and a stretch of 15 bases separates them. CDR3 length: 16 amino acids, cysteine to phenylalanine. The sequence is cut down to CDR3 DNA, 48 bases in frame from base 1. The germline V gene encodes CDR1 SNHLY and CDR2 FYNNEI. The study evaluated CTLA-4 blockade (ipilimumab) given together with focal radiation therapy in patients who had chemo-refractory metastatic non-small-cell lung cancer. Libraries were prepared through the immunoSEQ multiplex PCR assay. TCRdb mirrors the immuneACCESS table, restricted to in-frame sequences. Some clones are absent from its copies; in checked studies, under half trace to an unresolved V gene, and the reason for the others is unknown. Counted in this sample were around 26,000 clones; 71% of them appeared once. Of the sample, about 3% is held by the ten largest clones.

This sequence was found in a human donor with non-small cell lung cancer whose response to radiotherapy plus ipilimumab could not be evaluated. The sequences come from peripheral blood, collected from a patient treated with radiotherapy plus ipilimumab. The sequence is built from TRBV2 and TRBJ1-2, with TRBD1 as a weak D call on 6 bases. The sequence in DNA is TGTGCCAGCAGTGTCAGGGGCTACTCCCCTAACTATGGCTACACCTTC. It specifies CASSVRGYSPNYGYTF.